The 8 T cell receptor beta chains listed next were all sequenced from one sample in a study of blood T cell repertoires in COVID-19 (dated by TCRdb to 2019 to 2021). The library was generated by the immunoSEQ multiplex PCR assay. TCRdb limited this immuneACCESS table to in-frame rearrangements with V and J called. A share of clones is missing; checked studies link under half to unresolved V genes, and the rest is unexplained. The sample table contains 300,000 to 350,000 clones; only one count was recorded for roughly 86% of them. The ten largest clones capture around 8.9% of the sample. Specimen: PBMCs or T cells enriched from blood (not recorded which). The source of these receptors is a woman aged 18-29 years who had recovered from COVID-19.

The rearrangement uses TRBV7-2 and TRBJ1-2; TRBD1 might be the D (6 bases). The germline gives CDR1 SGHTA, CDR2 FQGNSA. Trimming stripped 4 bases from V and 5 bases from J, with 11 bases between. This CDR3 is 13 amino acids long. The CDR3 is CASSSGTFYGYTF. The CDR3 DNA reads TGTGCCAGCAGCTCCGGGACATTTTATGGCTACACCTTC.

This rearrangement joins TRBV19 to TRBJ1-1; perhaps TRBD1 as D (6 bases). There are 16 residues in the CDR3. V lost 5 bases and J 1 base, leaving 17 bases between the germline ends. Germline V CDR1 and CDR2: LNHDA, SQIVND (reference sequence). CDR3: CASSFLWGGANTEAFF. The CDR3, as DNA: TGTGCCAGTAGTTTCCTCTGGGGGGGCGCGAACACTGAAGCTTTCTTT. Combining the CDR3 with reference TRBV19 and TRBJ1-1 gives the whole variable domain DGGITQSPKYLFRKEGQNVTLSCEQNLNHDAMYWYRQDPGQGLRLIYYSQIVNDFQKGDIAEGYSVSREKKESFPLTVTSAQKNPTAFYLCASSFLWGGANTEAFFGQGTRLTVV.

The V gene is TRBV18, the J gene TRBJ2-5, with TRBD2 matching 8 bases. The CDR3 is 15 residues long. The V gene end was trimmed by 3 bases and the J gene end by 5 bases; junction bases not matched to a gene: 8. The germline V gene encodes CDR1 KGHSH and CDR2 LQKENI. CDR3: CASSPSRGGLETQYF. The CDR3, as DNA: TGTGCCAGCTCACCGAGTCGGGGGGGCCTGGAGACCCAGTACTTC.

The J gene is TRBJ2-7, the V gene TRBV14, with a possible D match to TRBD1 (5 bases). Between the trimmed V and J ends, which lost 4 bases and 5 bases, there was a span of 21 bases. CDR1 is SGHDN, CDR2 FVKESK, per germline. There are 16 residues in the CDR3. The CDR3 DNA reads TGTGCCAGCAGCCTCTTAATTGGGGCAGCCGAGGACGAGCAGTACTTC. Translation: CASSLLIGAAEDEQYF.

The chain joins TRBV15 to TRBJ2-2, with a tentative D call TRBD1 (6 bases). This CDR3 spans 14 amino acids. Germline CDR1 is LNHNV and CDR2 is YYDKDF (reference sequence). The V end lost 9 bases, the J end lost 7 bases, and 18 bases lay between the germline ends. CDR3 amino acids: CATQRDPGVGELFF. Written as DNA, the CDR3 is TGTGCCACACAAAGGGACCCAGGGGTCGGGGAGCTGTTTTTT.

V usage is TRBV27 and J usage is TRBJ2-7, with 10 bases aligning to TRBD2. This CDR3 is 15 amino acids long. CDR1 and CDR2 (germline): MNHEY, SMNVEV (reference sequence). The junction had 6 bases not matched to a gene; V was cut back by 3 bases and J by 4 bases. The CDR3 nucleotides read TGTGCCAGCAGTTTTTTAGCGGGAGGAACGTACGAGCAGTACTTC. It codes for CASSFLAGGTYEQYF.

This clone has just a few counts. This chain links TRBV14 with TRBJ2-7; possibly TRBD1 for D (6 bases). The CDR3 runs 13 residues. Trimming stripped 4 bases from V and 2 bases from J, with 9 bases between. CDR1 and CDR2 (germline): SGHDN, FVKESK. CDR3 bases: TGTGCCAGCAGCCCGGACAGTACCTACGAGCAGTACTTC. It specifies CASSPDSTYEQYF.

The chain combines TRBV2 with TRBJ1-2; D may be TRBD1 (5 bases). V lost 2 bases to trimming and J lost 0 bases, with 7 bases between them. This CDR3 has 14 amino acids. CDR1 and CDR2 (germline): SNHLY, FYNNEI. CDR3 in amino acids: CASSERGPNYGYTF. The CDR3 DNA reads as TGTGCCAGCAGTGAAAGGGGTCCTAACTATGGCTACACCTTC.